The present entry profiles one TCR beta chain with its context. The entry originates in a study of T cells after yellow fever vaccination. The germline V gene has CDR1 SGHAT and CDR2 FQNNGV. Trimming removed 0 bases at V and 5 bases at J, with 8 bases between. This CDR3 contains 13 residues. Using its own MiXCR run on the 5' RACE reads, TCRdb lists one record per CDR3 protein. Among 200,000 to 300,000 distinct CDR3 sequences, roughly 6.2% were seen once, and the ten largest hold 1.1%. This sequence joins TRBV11-2 and TRBJ2-7; D gene ambiguous. The source is a man aged 25-45 years who received the YFV17D yellow fever vaccine. Sample: CD4+ T cells sorted from PBMCs, taken on the day of the yellow fever booster vaccination. CDR3 sequence reads: CASSLETPHEQYF. CDR3 bases: TGTGCCAGCAGCTTAGAGACCCCCCACGAGCAGTACTTC.